A single sample is the source of the 27 T cell receptor beta chains below, sequenced in a study of cytomegalovirus exposure and HLA in healthy donors. Primers included in the PCR were 60 Vbeta and 13 Jbeta primers. Here immunoSEQ multiplex PCR was the method, and the copy in TCRdb shows in-frame clones only, minus some. This sample has about 160,000 clones; roughly 87% occur once, and the top ten carry more than 1.3%. Sequencing was performed on PBMCs. These receptors originate from a girl under 18 in good health and CMV-seropositive.

This clone was counted a few times. The rearrangement links TRBV14 to TRBJ1-2; D unclear. This CDR3 region has 14 residues. V lost 1 base to trimming and J lost 5 bases, with 11 bases between them. Germline V lookup: CDR1 SGHDN, CDR2 FVKESK. Here the CDR3 DNA reads TGTGCCAGCAGCCAAGCGGCGGATCCATATGGCTACACCTTC. Protein sequence: CASSQAADPYGYTF.

Worth noting for this clone: Other DNA sequences in the sample encode the same CDR3. This chain uses TRBV20-1 with TRBJ2-7, with a possible D match to TRBD2 (5 bases). V gave up 6 bases and J gave up 1 base, with 7 bases separating them. In germline, CDR1 is DFQATT, CDR2 SNEGSKA (reference sequence). The CDR3 loop spans 11 amino acids. CDR3 nucleotide sequence: TGCAGTGCGCGCGGGTCCTACGAGCAGTACTTC. This encodes CSARGSYEQYF.

The chain links TRBV7-3 to TRBJ1-5, with a weak D call TRBD1 (5 bases). The germline V and J ends were trimmed by 1 base and 5 bases, with 6 bases remaining between them. The CDR3 covers 13 residues. CDR1 is SGHTA and CDR2 is FQGTGA in the germline V gene. The CDR3 region is CASSLRGDQPQHF. The CDR3 nucleotides are TGTGCCAGCAGCTTAAGGGGGGATCAGCCCCAGCATTTT.

The V and J genes are TRBV27 and TRBJ2-3; a weak D match, TRBD2 (7 bases). Deletions cut 5 bases from V and 0 bases from J, with 21 bases between. Germline V lookup: CDR1 MNHEY, CDR2 SMNVEV (reference sequence). CDR3 length: 18 residues. CDR3 loop: CASSLLPRRGGSTDTQYF. In DNA, the CDR3 is TGTGCCAGCAGTCTCCTTCCCCGAAGGGGGGGTAGCACAGATACGCAGTATTTT.

This clone appeared once. This chain connects TRBV10-3 to TRBJ1-2; D remains ambiguous. The ends were cut back, 2 bases at V and 7 bases at J, with 14 bases in the middle. CDR3 length: 14 residues. Per germline, CDR1 ENHRY and CDR2 SYGVKD. CDR3 protein: CAISERSGESGYTF. For the CDR3, the DNA is TGTGCCATCAGTGAGCGTAGCGGGGAGTCTGGCTACACCTTC.

This chain connects TRBV21-1 to TRBJ2-7; the table calls TRBD1, which could not be checked here. TRBV21-1 is labeled a pseudogene. This CDR3 comprises 14 residues. The CDR3 DNA follows: TGTGCCAGCAGCAAGGACAGAGTTTCCTACGAGCAGTACTTC. This codes for CASSKDRVSYEQYF.

The chain couples TRBV5-4 to TRBJ2-7; 8 positions match TRBD2. Germline V gives CDR1 SGHNT, CDR2 YYREEE (reference sequence). The CDR3 is made up of 14 amino acids. Germline trimming cut 5 bases from V and 0 bases from J; bases unmatched to any gene: 4. CDR3 in DNA: TGTGCCAGCAGACCCGGGACTAGCTCCTACGAGCAGTACTTC. Translated, it gives CASRPGTSSYEQYF.

This rearrangement joins TRBV7-2 to TRBJ2-3; perhaps TRBD1 as D (6 bases). The V end lost 5 bases, the J end lost 2 bases, and 14 bases lay between the germline ends. The CDR3 totals 15 residues. Germline V gives CDR1 SGHTA, CDR2 FQGNSA. The CDR3 bases are TGTGCCAGCAGCCCTTCGACAGGATTCACAGATACGCAGTATTTT. Its protein product is CASSPSTGFTDTQYF.

V gene TRBV4-3 combines with J gene TRBJ2-3, with D possibly TRBD2 on 5 matching bases. Germline lookup yields CDR1 LGHNA and CDR2 YSLEER. V lost 1 base and J lost 0, with 11 bases in between. The CDR3 loop spans 16 amino acids. The CDR3 reads CASSQAYERSTDTQYF. In DNA, the CDR3 is TGCGCCAGCAGCCAAGCGTATGAGCGGAGCACAGATACGCAGTATTTT.

To note about this clone: The sample carries other DNA sequences with the same CDR3. The V and J genes are TRBV30 and TRBJ1-1; D ambiguous. Germline V lookup: CDR1 GTSNPN, CDR2 SVGIG (reference sequence). V was shortened by 2 bases and J by 1 base, with 8 bases between the two germline ends. The CDR3 loop spans 13 amino acids. CDR3 amino acids: CAWSSRQNTEAFF. The DNA of the CDR3 is TGTGCCTGGAGTTCGCGACAGAACACTGAAGCTTTCTTT.

The V call is TRBV7-8, the J call TRBJ1-2; TRBD1 is a possible D gene (6 bases). This CDR3 comprises 15 residues. Trimming left V 4 bases short and J 4 bases short, with 16 bases between. Germline values: CDR1 SGHVS, CDR2 FQNEAQ. The CDR3, as DNA: TGTGCCAGCAGCTCCGGACAGAAATGGTCCTATGGCTACACCTTC. This encodes CASSSGQKWSYGYTF.

This rearrangement joins TRBV6-1 to TRBJ1-2; no clear D. V was pared by 1 base and J by 5 bases, with 20 bases between. Per germline, CDR1 MNHNS and CDR2 SASEGT. The CDR3 spans 17 residues. CDR3 sequence: CASSEGIRLSSAYGYTF. CDR3 nucleotide sequence: TGTGCCAGCAGTGAAGGCATCAGACTTTCATCGGCATATGGCTACACCTTC.

CDR3 loop: CASSLARDRDTDTQYF. The DNA for the CDR3 is TGTGCCAGCAGTTTAGCCCGGGACAGAGACACAGATACGCAGTATTTT. The chain combines TRBV27 with TRBJ2-3; 7 nucleotides line up with TRBD1. Trimming removed 2 bases from V and 2 bases from J; junction bases left unmatched: 7. This CDR3 region has 16 residues. Germline CDR1 and CDR2: MNHEY and SMNVEV (reference sequence).

On this clone: Within the sample, other DNA sequences also encode this same CDR3. The V and J genes are TRBV7-3 and TRBJ2-5, with D possibly matching TRBD2 (6 bases). CDR3 length: 15 amino acids. V lost 0 bases to trimming and J lost 3 bases, with 11 bases between them. CDR1 and CDR2 from the germline V gene are SGHTA and FQGTGA. The CDR3 spells CASSLTGGGEETQYF. The CDR3, as DNA: TGTGCCAGCAGCTTAACGGGAGGAGGGGAAGAGACCCAGTACTTC.

This chain connects TRBV27 to TRBJ1-1; D is unresolved. The germline V and J ends were trimmed by 5 bases and 1 base, with 17 bases remaining between them. The CDR3 runs 16 residues. Per the germline V gene, CDR1 is MNHEY and CDR2 is SMNVEV (reference sequence). The CDR3 DNA reads TGTGCCAGCAGTCCATCATTCGGGAAAGGGAACACTGAAGCTTTCTTT. This gives the protein CASSPSFGKGNTEAFF.

The gene calls are TRBV10-3 and TRBJ1-1; 7 positions agree with TRBD1. V lost 2 bases and J lost 4; bases outside the gene matches: 7. This CDR3 is built from 15 residues. Per germline, CDR1 ENHRY and CDR2 SYGVKD. In DNA, the CDR3 is TGTGCCATCAGTGAGGGGTCAGGGGGAGGCACTGAAGCTTTCTTT. Its protein is CAISEGSGGGTEAFF.

The chain links TRBV28 to TRBJ1-1; possibly TRBD1 for D (5 bases). V was pared by 2 bases and J by 0 bases, with 10 bases between. This CDR3 contains 15 residues. Per the germline V gene, CDR1 is MDHEN and CDR2 is SYDVKM. The CDR3 spells CASSLMAGLNTEAFF. As DNA, the CDR3 is TGTGCCAGCAGTTTAATGGCAGGGTTGAACACTGAAGCTTTCTTT.

The chain couples TRBV6-1 to TRBJ1-1; weak D call: TRBD1 (5 bases). CDR3 length equals 15 residues. The V gene's germline CDR1 is MNHNS and CDR2 SASEGT. Trimming pared 4 bases from V and 3 bases from J, leaving 15 bases between. This CDR3 reads CASSVAGQGDTEAFF. In DNA, the CDR3 is TGTGCCAGCAGTGTAGCGGGGCAGGGTGACACTGAAGCTTTCTTT.

The gene calls are TRBV27 and TRBJ1-5; D possibly corresponds to TRBD1 (5 bases). This CDR3 has 15 amino acids. From germline, CDR1 is MNHEY and CDR2 SMNVEV (reference sequence). Deletions cut 6 bases from V and 0 bases from J, with 12 bases between. The CDR3 loop is CASSRDSGSNQPQHF. In DNA, the CDR3 is TGTGCCAGCAGCCGGGACTCTGGTAGCAATCAGCCCCAGCATTTT.

This sequence joins TRBV30 and TRBJ2-1; D is unresolved. Between the trimmed V and J ends, which lost 3 bases and 3 bases, there was a span of 9 bases. The V gene's germline CDR1 is GTSNPN and CDR2 SVGIG (reference sequence). The CDR3 runs 13 residues. Written as DNA, the CDR3 is TGTGCCTGGAGGCGACTTGACTACAATGAGCAGTTCTTC. It yields the protein CAWRRLDYNEQFF.

The rearrangement joins TRBV29-1 to TRBJ1-1; 7 nucleotides agree with TRBD1. Germline CDR1 is SQVTM and CDR2 is ANQGSEA. The CDR3 length is 13 residues. V lost 6 bases and J lost 6; bases outside the gene matches: 10. This CDR3 is CSVADREFAEAFF. The CDR3 coding sequence is TGCAGCGTGGCTGACAGGGAGTTCGCTGAAGCTTTCTTT.

The V gene is TRBV27, the J gene TRBJ1-2; D is uncertain. V lost 4 bases to trimming and J lost 4 bases, with 28 bases between them. This CDR3 is 19 amino acids long. Germline loops: CDR1 MNHEY, CDR2 SMNVEV (reference sequence). CDR3 protein: CASSSHALGSTPSIYGYTF. Here the CDR3 DNA reads TGTGCCAGCAGTTCCCACGCCTTGGGCAGCACCCCAAGTATCTATGGCTACACCTTC.

This sequence joins TRBV5-1 and TRBJ2-7; D may be TRBD2 (5 bases). The CDR3 extends over 16 amino acids. Germline V gene data show CDR1 as SGHRS and CDR2 as YFSETQ. The ends were cut back, 0 bases at V and 0 bases at J, with 13 bases in the middle. The CDR3 DNA sequence: TGCGCCAGCAGCTTGGATACCGGACTGGACTCCTACGAGCAGTACTTC. Its translation: CASSLDTGLDSYEQYF. The full variable domain, in which reference TRBV5-1 and TRBJ2-7 provide the parts outside the CDR3, is KAGVTQTPRYLIKTRGQQVTLSCSPISGHRSVSWYQQTPGQGLQFLFEYFSETQRNKGNFPGRFSGRQFSNSRSEMNVSTLELGDSALYLCASSLDTGLDSYEQYFGPGTRLTVT.

The gene calls are TRBV10-3 and TRBJ2-2, with 12 bases fitting TRBD2. The V gene's germline CDR1 is ENHRY and CDR2 SYGVKD. After removal of 6 bases from V and 7 bases from J, the junction contained 3 bases not matched to a gene. The CDR3 runs 14 residues. The DNA of the CDR3 is TGTGCCATCAGGACTAGCGGGAGTATCGGGGAGCTGTTTTTT. This translates into CAIRTSGSIGELFF.

The sample holds one count of this clone. J is TRBJ1-1 and V is TRBV28; 8 positions agree with TRBD1. Germline CDR1 and CDR2: MDHEN and SYDVKM. Losses at the gene ends were 5 bases for V and 8 bases for J; bases not matched to a gene: 7. The CDR3 spans 13 residues. The CDR3 is CASSTPTGGEAFF. The CDR3 region has the DNA TGTGCCAGCAGTACACCAACAGGGGGAGAAGCTTTCTTT.

The V and J genes are TRBV6-5 and TRBJ2-7; a possible D gene is TRBD1 (6 bases). V was clipped by 5 bases and J by 6 bases, with 11 bases between them. CDR3 length equals 12 residues. Germline CDR1 and CDR2: MNHEY and SVGAGI. CDR3 amino acids: CASSPTGSEQYF. Here the CDR3 DNA reads TGTGCCAGCAGTCCTACAGGGTCCGAGCAGTACTTC.

The chain uses TRBV6-1 and TRBJ1-1, with 7 bases identical to TRBD1. V shed 6 bases and J 5 bases; nucleotides not matched to a gene: 3. The CDR3 sequence is 12 residues long. The V gene's germline CDR1 is MNHNS and CDR2 SASEGT. In nucleotides, the CDR3 is TGTGCCAGCAGGACAGGGACGACTGAAGCTTTCTTT. Translation: CASRTGTTEAFF.